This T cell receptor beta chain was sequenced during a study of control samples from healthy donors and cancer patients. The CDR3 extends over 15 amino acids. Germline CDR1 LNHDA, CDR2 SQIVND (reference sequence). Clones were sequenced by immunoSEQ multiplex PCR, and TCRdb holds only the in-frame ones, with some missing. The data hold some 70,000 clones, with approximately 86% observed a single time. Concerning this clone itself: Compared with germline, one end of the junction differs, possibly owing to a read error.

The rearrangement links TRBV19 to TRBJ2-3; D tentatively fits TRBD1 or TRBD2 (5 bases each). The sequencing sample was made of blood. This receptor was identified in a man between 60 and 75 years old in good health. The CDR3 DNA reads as TGTGCCGGTAGTAACGACAGAGGGTCGAGAGATACGCAGTATTTT. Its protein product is CAGSNDRGSRDTQYF.